The 13 T cell receptor beta chains listed next were all sequenced from one sample in a study of brain T cells in children with intractable seizures. Using immunoSEQ multiplex PCR, the repertoire was profiled, and TCRdb retains in-frame clones only, with some absent. The data contain approximately 110,000 clones, 85% to 95% of them singletons. The starting material was peripheral blood, obtained at surgery. These receptors were obtained from a boy in the first two years of life with hemimegalencephaly and intractable seizures.

This clone was seen only a few times. The rearrangement joins TRBV29-1 to TRBJ1-6; D possibly corresponds to TRBD1 (5 bases). V lost 8 bases and J lost 6, with 14 bases in between. CDR1 and CDR2 (germline): SQVTM, ANQGSEA. The CDR3 consists of 13 residues. CDR3 bases: TGCAGCAGGCCCGGGGCCCGTAATTCACCCCTCCACTTT. Its translation is CSRPGARNSPLHF.

J is TRBJ2-1 and V is TRBV10-3; D might be TRBD1 (5 bases). Per germline, CDR1 ENHRY and CDR2 SYGVKD. V gave up 11 bases and J gave up 6 bases, with 20 bases separating them. This CDR3 region has 14 residues. The CDR3 bases are TGTGCCGCCGGAAGTGGCAGGGCCGCCAATGAGCAGTTCTTC. Protein product: CAAGSGRAANEQFF.

V gene TRBV4-2 combines with J gene TRBJ1-2, with TRBD1 matching over 9 bases. There are 16 residues in the CDR3. Trimming cost V 1 base and J 1 base; bases outside gene matches: 4. Looked up from germline, CDR1 is LGHNA and CDR2 is YNFKEQ. CDR3 residues: CASSQGPGQGNYGYTF. CDR3 nucleotide sequence: TGTGCCAGCAGCCAAGGGCCGGGACAGGGTAACTATGGCTACACCTTC.

The chain employs TRBV7-2 and TRBJ2-1; weak D call: TRBD2 (5 bases). Trimming left V 3 bases short and J 1 base short, with 10 bases between. The CDR3 covers 15 residues. Germline V gene data show CDR1 as SGHTA and CDR2 as FQGNSA. Here the CDR3 reads CASSFDYSSYNEQFF. The DNA of the CDR3 is TGTGCCAGCAGCTTCGACTATTCGTCCTACAATGAGCAGTTCTTC.

In its sample, this clone was seen once. The V gene is TRBV30, the J gene TRBJ2-7; TRBD2 agrees at 7 bases. The V and J ends lost 3 bases and 6 bases, in that order; junction bases with no gene match: 8. CDR1 is GTSNPN, CDR2 SVGIG, per germline (reference sequence). The CDR3 covers 13 residues. The CDR3 sequence is CAWRRRETSEQYF. In DNA form, the CDR3 reads TGTGCCTGGAGGCGGCGGGAGACCTCCGAGCAGTACTTC.

The chain links TRBV5-1 to TRBJ2-7; D remains ambiguous. The CDR3 sequence is 17 residues long. Germline CDR1 is SGHRS and CDR2 is YFSETQ. Trimming removed 0 bases at V and 0 bases at J, with 16 bases between. Written as DNA, the CDR3 is TGCGCCAGCAGCTTGGCCAAAGGGCAGCACCTCTCCTACGAGCAGTACTTC. Its translation is CASSLAKGQHLSYEQYF.

The genes are TRBV19 and TRBJ2-1; no clear D. The V end was cut by 5 bases, the J end by 0 bases, with 11 bases between. This CDR3 contains 15 residues. Germline CDR1 reads LNHDA; CDR2 reads SQIVND (reference sequence). The CDR3 sequence is CASSLARSSYNEQFF. The DNA of the CDR3 is TGTGCCAGTAGTTTAGCAAGGAGCTCCTACAATGAGCAGTTCTTC.

This rearrangement joins TRBV10-3 to TRBJ2-3; D is unresolved. This CDR3 spans 15 amino acids. V gave up 2 bases and J gave up 2 bases, with 11 bases separating them. Germline assignment: CDR1 ENHRY and CDR2 SYGVKD. The CDR3 DNA sequence: TGTGCCATCAGTGAGATGGATCAGCACACAGATACGCAGTATTTT. This gives the protein CAISEMDQHTDTQYF.

The chain links TRBV18 to TRBJ2-7; 7 bases are a match to TRBD2. The V gene's germline CDR1 is KGHSH and CDR2 LQKENI. The V gene end was trimmed by 1 base and the J gene end by 0 bases; junction bases not matched to a gene: 12. The CDR3 consists of 18 residues. CDR3 amino acids: CASSPLASGPPNSYEQYF. Here the CDR3 DNA reads TGTGCCAGCTCACCACTGGCTAGCGGACCCCCAAACTCCTACGAGCAGTACTTC.

In this sample, this clone turned up once. The V gene is TRBV11-2, the J gene TRBJ2-1, with TRBD2 matching over 13 bases. Per the germline V gene, CDR1 is SGHAT and CDR2 is FQNNGV. V was pared by 3 bases and J by 2 bases, with 4 bases of the junction left unmatched. This CDR3 region has 17 residues. The chain's CDR3 is CASSFGLAGAPYNEQFF. The CDR3 coding sequence is TGTGCCAGCAGCTTCGGACTAGCGGGAGCCCCCTACAATGAGCAGTTCTTC.

The rearrangement uses TRBV6-6 and TRBJ2-3, with D unresolved. Trimming removed 5 bases from V and 4 bases from J, with 4 bases in between. CDR3 size: 11 residues. The V gene's germline CDR1 is MNHNY and CDR2 SVGAGI (reference sequence). The CDR3 DNA reads TGTGCCAGCAGTAACCCAGATACGCAGTATTTT. Translating it yields CASSNPDTQYF.

This clone has a single count. The rearrangement uses TRBV12-1 and TRBJ2-2; TRBD2, as called in the table, went unchecked against the DNA. TRBV12-1 is a pseudogene locus. The CDR3 has 20 residues. The CDR3 sequence is CASSPRFLGTSGPNTGELFF. In DNA, the CDR3 is TGTGCCAGCAGCCCCCGGTTTTTGGGGACTAGCGGGCCGAACACCGGGGAGCTGTTTTTT.

This sequence joins TRBV25-1 and TRBJ2-3; TRBD2 aligns across 13 bases. This CDR3 is built from 16 residues. The ends lost 5 bases at V and 2 bases at J; junction bases unmatched: 4. The V gene's germline CDR1 is MGHDK and CDR2 SYGVNS. The CDR3 reads CASSWTSGSSTDTQYF. In DNA, the CDR3 is TGTGCCAGCAGTTGGACTAGCGGGAGTTCCACAGATACGCAGTATTTT.